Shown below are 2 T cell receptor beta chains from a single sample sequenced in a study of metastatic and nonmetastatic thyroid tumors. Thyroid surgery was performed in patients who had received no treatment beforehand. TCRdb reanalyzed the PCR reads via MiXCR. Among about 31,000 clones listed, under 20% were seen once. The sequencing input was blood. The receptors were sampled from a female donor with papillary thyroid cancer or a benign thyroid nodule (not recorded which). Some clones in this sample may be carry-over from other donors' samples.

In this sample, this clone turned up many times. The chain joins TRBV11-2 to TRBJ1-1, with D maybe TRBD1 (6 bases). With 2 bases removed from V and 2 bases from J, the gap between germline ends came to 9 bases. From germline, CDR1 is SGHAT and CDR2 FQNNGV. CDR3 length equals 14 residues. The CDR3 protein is CASSLLGGNTEAFF. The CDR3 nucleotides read TGTGCCAGCAGCTTACTGGGGGGCAACACTGAAGCTTTCTTT.

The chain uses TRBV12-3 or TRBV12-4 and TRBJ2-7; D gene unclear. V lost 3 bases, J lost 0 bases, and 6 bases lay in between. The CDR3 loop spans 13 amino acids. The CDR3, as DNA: TGTGCCAGCAGTTTCTTAAGCTCCTACGAGCAGTACTTC. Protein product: CASSFLSSYEQYF.